The T cell receptor beta chain under discussion was sequenced for a study of sequential checkpoint blockade in melanoma (dated by TCRdb to the late 2010s). Concerning the study at large: Using 1:1 randomization, the trial assigned patients either to first-line nivolumab followed by ipilimumab (arm A) or to ipilimumab followed by nivolumab (arm B). Maintenance nivolumab came after each of the two trial sequences. Results the study describes overall, beyond this receptor: The response-prediction model combining TCR metrics and mutation burden needs validation in larger, independent patient cohorts.

The sample's treatment or condition label, in plain terms: randomized to nivolumab then ipilimumab (arm A) or the reverse (arm B). None of the patients in the trial had previously been given DNA-damaging chemotherapy. On a FACS Aria II flow cytometer, live CD3+CD8+ cells that were negative for CD19 and CD56 were sorted from thawed PBMCs. Samples were obtained from patients with melanoma enrolled in CheckMate 064, a randomized, open-label phase II trial of sequential checkpoint blockade. Peripheral blood mononuclear cells were obtained through leukapheresis, purified using Ficoll-Paque, and frozen in human serum containing about 9.3% DMSO. Right after sorting, the blood CD3+CD8+ cells were verified to be >95% pure, and DNA extraction followed. Regarding this clone: Its antigen is still unknown. No base quality values were provided; no much bigger clone lies one nucleotide off.

The immunoSEQ Assay was used to immunosequence TCRbeta CDR3 regions from genomic DNA. Prior to high-throughput sequencing, genomic DNA was amplified by bias-controlled multiplex PCR. From the authors' description of their analysis: To quantify the absolute abundance of each unique TCRbeta CDR3 region, the sequences were collapsed and filtered. Clonality, defined as 1 minus Pielou's evenness, was calculated using productive rearrangements only. Clones with significantly greater frequencies in on-treatment versus baseline samples were identified using a previously published method. The table comes from immuneACCESS by way of TCRdb, which keeps in-frame sequences with V and J called. Part of the clones is missing from these tables; in studies checked, under half for an unresolved V gene and the rest for unknown reasons. Clone size and the V and J calls come from that table; the DNA yielded D and trimming. For this sample the table gives roughly 10,000 clones, of which around three quarters were detected only once. 14% of the sample is held by the ten biggest clonotypes.

Trimming costs V 1 base and J 10 bases, and their ends lie 11 bases apart. For CDR1 and CDR2, the germline V gene lists SGHVS and FQNEAQ. The CDR3, from cysteine to phenylalanine, totals 13 residues. This entry keeps only the CDR3 DNA: 39 bases, framed from base 1. The source was CD8+ T cells sorted from blood (inferred from file names), collected from a patient given nivolumab and ipilimumab in sequence. The TCR sequence derives from a human donor with melanoma. Here the chain combines TRBV7-8 and TRBJ2-1; the D gene is not confidently resolved. In nucleotides, the sequence is TGTGCCAGCAGCTTAGGAGGTTACCCCGAGCAGTTCTTC. Translated, this gives CASSLGGYPEQFF.